This is a list of T cell receptor beta chains from one sample in a study of OX40 agonist ivuxolimab in advanced cancers. The repertoire was sequenced with immunoSEQ multiplex PCR; TCRdb's copy has only in-frame clones and lacks some. The table includes approximately 63,000 clones, roughly nine tenths detected once. Sequencing used CD4+ or CD8+ T cells sorted from blood, obtained in a trial of the OX40 agonist ivuxolimab. These receptor sequences come from an adult with an advanced solid tumor such as melanoma, head and neck, liver or kidney cancer. CDR3s include the opening cysteine and the closing phenylalanine or tryptophan. A D gene is named only where the DNA matches it firmly. Clone size is stated in some rows and not others, as once, few, many or a class when expanded.

len,d_gene,abundance,j_gene,v_gene,CDR3aa,CDR3nt
15,TRBD2,NA,TRBJ2-3,TRBV28,CASGGTSGTADTQYF,TGTGCCAGCGGGGGGACTAGCGGGACCGCAGATACGCAGTATTTT
8,NA,medium-sized,TRBJ1-1,TRBV2,CASSEAFF,TGTGCCAGCAGTGAAGCTTTCTTT
15,NA,NA,TRBJ1-5,TRBV19,CASSMTDYSNQPQHF,TGTGCCAGTAGTATGACCGATTATAGCAATCAGCCCCAGCATTTT
13,NA,NA,TRBJ1-1,TRBV19,CASSIWTDTEAFF,TGTGCCAGTAGTATATGGACAGACACTGAAGCTTTCTTT
13,TRBD1,NA,TRBJ1-2,TRBV9,CASSVGTAYGYTF,TGTGCCAGCAGCGTTGGGACAGCCTATGGCTACACCTTC
13,NA,NA,TRBJ2-7,TRBV7-7,CAIKAQGIYEQYF,TGTGCTATCAAGGCACAGGGTATCTACGAGCAGTACTTC
17,NA,once,TRBJ2-2,TRBV19,CASSIGRGLAVTGELFF,TGTGCCAGTAGTATAGGGAGGGGGCTGGCAGTCACCGGGGAGCTGTTTTTT
15,NA,NA,TRBJ2-3,TRBV11-2,CASSLGIASTDTQYF,TGTGCCAGCAGCTTAGGTATTGCCAGCACAGATACGCAGTATTTT
15,NA,NA,TRBJ2-1,TRBV28,CASKDLTASYNEQFF,TGTGCCAGCAAGGATTTAACAGCATCCTACAATGAGCAGTTCTTC
14,TRBD1,NA,TRBJ1-2,TRBV4-3,CASSQGGGTGGYTF,TGCGCCAGCAGCCAAGGGGGAGGGACAGGCGGCTACACCTTC
17,NA,NA,TRBJ2-1,TRBV7-9,CASSPATAAGPGNEQFF,TGTGCCAGCAGCCCAGCCACGGCGGCGGGACCTGGCAATGAGCAGTTCTTC
15,NA,NA,TRBJ1-1,TRBV4-2,CASSQVSNAGTEAFF,TGTGCCAGCAGCCAAGTTAGTAACGCGGGCACTGAAGCTTTCTTT
13,NA,NA,TRBJ2-3,TRBV4-2,CASSQDIPDTQYF,TGTGCCAGCAGCCAAGATATCCCAGATACGCAGTATTTT
16,TRBD1,NA,TRBJ1-2,TRBV2,CASSNRQGAFDYGYTF,TGTGCCAGCAGTAACCGACAGGGGGCTTTCGACTATGGCTACACCTTC
14,TRBD2,once,TRBJ2-3,TRBV28,CASQSGVNTDTQYF,TGTGCCAGTCAAAGCGGGGTAAACACAGATACGCAGTATTTT
14,NA,NA,TRBJ2-7,TRBV28,CASSLLADPYEQYF,TGTGCCAGCAGTTTATTGGCGGATCCCTACGAGCAGTACTTC
18,TRBD1,NA,TRBJ1-1,TRBV4-1,CASSQEFGTGGIFTEAFF,TGCGCCAGCAGCCAAGAATTTGGGACAGGTGGGATTTTCACTGAAGCTTTCTTT
14,NA,NA,TRBJ2-1,TRBV14,CASSTGWSYNEQFF,TGTGCCAGCAGCACGGGGTGGTCCTACAATGAGCAGTTCTTC
14,NA,NA,TRBJ1-6,TRBV6-5,CASSYGQGDSPLHF,TGTGCCAGCAGTTACGGTCAGGGTGATTCACCCCTCCACTTT
19,NA,NA,TRBJ2-7,TRBV4-1,CASSQGNRGLPGLEYEQYF,TGCGCCAGCAGCCAAGGGAACAGGGGATTACCGGGACTAGAATACGAGCAGTACTTC
14,NA,NA,TRBJ2-1,TRBV9,CASSTERGADEQFF,TGTGCCAGCAGCACAGAGAGAGGGGCCGATGAGCAGTTCTTC
13,NA,NA,TRBJ2-7,TRBV11-1,CASTLRGTSEQYF,TGTGCCAGCACCCTCCGGGGGACATCCGAGCAGTACTTC